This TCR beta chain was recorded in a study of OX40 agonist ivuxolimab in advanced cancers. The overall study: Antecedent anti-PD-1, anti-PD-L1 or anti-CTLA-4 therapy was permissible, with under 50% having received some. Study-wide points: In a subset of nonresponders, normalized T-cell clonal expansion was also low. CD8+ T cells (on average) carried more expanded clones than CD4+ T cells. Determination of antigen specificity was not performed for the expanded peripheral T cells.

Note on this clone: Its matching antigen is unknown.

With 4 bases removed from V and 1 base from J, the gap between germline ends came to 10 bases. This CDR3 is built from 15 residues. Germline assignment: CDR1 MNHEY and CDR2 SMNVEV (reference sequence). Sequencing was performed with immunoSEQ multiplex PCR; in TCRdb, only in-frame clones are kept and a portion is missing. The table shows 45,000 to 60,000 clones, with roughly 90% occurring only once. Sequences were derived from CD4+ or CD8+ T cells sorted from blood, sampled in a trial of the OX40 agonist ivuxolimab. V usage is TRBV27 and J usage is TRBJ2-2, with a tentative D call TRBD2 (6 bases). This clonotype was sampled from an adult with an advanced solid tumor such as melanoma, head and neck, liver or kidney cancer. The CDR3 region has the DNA TGTGCCAGCAGTTCAGGAGGGGTGAACACCGGGGAGCTGTTTTTT. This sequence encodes CASSSGGVNTGELFF.